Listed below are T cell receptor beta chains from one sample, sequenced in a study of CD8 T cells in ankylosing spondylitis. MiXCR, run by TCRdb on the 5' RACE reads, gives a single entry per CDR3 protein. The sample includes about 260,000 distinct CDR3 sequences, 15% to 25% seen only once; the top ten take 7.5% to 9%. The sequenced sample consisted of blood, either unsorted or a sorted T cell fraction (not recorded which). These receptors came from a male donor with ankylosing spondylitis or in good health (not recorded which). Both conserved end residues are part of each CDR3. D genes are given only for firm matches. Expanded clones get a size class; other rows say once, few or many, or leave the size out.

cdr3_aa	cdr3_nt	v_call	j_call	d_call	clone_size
CASSRPATGTDTQYF	TGTGCCAGCAGTCGTCCGGCGACAGGGACAGATACGCAGTATTTT	TRBV28	TRBJ2-3	TRBD1	-
CASSYSISGRAGEQFF	TGTGCCAGCAGTTACTCGATTAGCGGGAGGGCCGGAGAGCAGTTCTTC	TRBV6-5	TRBJ2-1	TRBD2	few
CSARGGAETEAFF	TGCAGTGCTAGAGGAGGGGCTGAGACTGAAGCTTTCTTT	TRBV20-1	TRBJ1-1	-	-
CSAGKGLGNEQFF	TGCAGTGCGGGAAAAGGCCTCGGCAATGAGCAGTTCTTC	TRBV20-1	TRBJ2-1	-	-
CSVEPRGDDGYTF	TGCAGCGTTGAACCCAGGGGGGATGATGGCTACACCTTC	TRBV29-1	TRBJ1-2	TRBD1	-
CSVDSAEAFF	TGCAGCGTTGATAGCGCTGAAGCTTTCTTT	TRBV29-1	TRBJ1-1	-	many
CASSRLGQRSYNEQFF	TGCGCCAGCAGCCGTCTCGGACAGAGGTCCTACAATGAGCAGTTCTTC	TRBV5-1	TRBJ2-1	-	-
CATSREGTGELFF	TGTGCCACCAGCAGAGAAGGAACCGGGGAGCTGTTTTTT	TRBV15	TRBJ2-2	-	few
CASRVLSARSPITDTQYF	TGTGCCAGCAGAGTTCTCTCCGCTCGTAGCCCGATCACAGATACGCAGTATTTT	TRBV6-1	TRBJ2-3	-	few
CSARDYKGRGYTF	TGCAGTGCTAGAGACTACAAGGGGCGGGGCTACACCTTC	TRBV20-1	TRBJ1-2	-	few
CSVRGQSYNEQFF	TGCAGCGTCAGGGGGCAATCCTACAATGAGCAGTTCTTC	TRBV29-1	TRBJ2-1	TRBD1	few
CASSLAPGGGSNTEAFF	TGCGCCAGCAGCTTGGCTCCAGGGGGCGGGTCTAACACTGAAGCTTTCTTT	TRBV5-1	TRBJ1-1	TRBD1	-
CASRGGLTGDTQYF	TGTGCCAGCAGGGGGGGACTGACGGGCGATACGCAGTATTTT	TRBV7-3	TRBJ2-3	-	many
CASRGLAGYTGELFF	TGTGCCAGCAGGGGACTAGCGGGCTACACCGGGGAGCTGTTTTTT	TRBV28	TRBJ2-2	TRBD2	-
CASSFVKSDTQYF	TGTGCCAGCAGTTTCGTCAAGTCAGATACGCAGTATTTT	TRBV12-3/TRBV12-4	TRBJ2-3	-	few
CANSLDLWGGNGYTF	TGTGCCAACAGCTTGGATTTATGGGGGGGGAATGGCTACACCTTC	TRBV5-5	TRBJ1-2	-	-
CASSSESRDTQYF	TGCGCCAGCAGCTCGGAGTCGCGGGATACGCAGTATTTT	TRBV5-1	TRBJ2-3	-	few
CASSWKLSTDTQYF	TGTGCCAGCAGTTGGAAACTGAGCACAGATACGCAGTATTTT	TRBV27	TRBJ2-3	-	-
CASSDGSYNEQFF	TGTGCCAGCAGTGACGGGTCCTACAATGAGCAGTTCTTC	TRBV6-1	TRBJ2-1	-	-
CASSLRGITGELFF	TGTGCCAGCAGTTTACGGGGGATCACCGGGGAGCTGTTTTTT	TRBV12-3/TRBV12-4	TRBJ2-2	-	few
CASSLDHARAGNTIYF	TGTGCCAGCAGCTTAGATCATGCCAGGGCTGGAAACACCATATATTTT	TRBV11-2	TRBJ1-3	-	-
CASSPQTGTVNTEAFF	TGCGCCAGCAGCCCCCAAACAGGGACAGTAAACACTGAAGCTTTCTTT	TRBV5-1	TRBJ1-1	TRBD1	few
CASSLREPTDTQYF	TGCGCCAGCAGCTTGCGGGAGCCGACAGATACGCAGTATTTT	TRBV5-1	TRBJ2-3	-	-
CASSLLGLGADTQYF	TGTGCCAGCAGTTTATTGGGACTAGGAGCAGATACGCAGTATTTT	TRBV27	TRBJ2-3	TRBD2	-
CAWSDGGPQHF	TGTGCCTGGTCCGACGGAGGGCCCCAGCATTTT	TRBV30	TRBJ1-5	-	-
CASSSQAPNEKLFF	TGCGCCAGCAGCTCCCAGGCGCCTAATGAAAAACTGTTTTTT	TRBV5-1	TRBJ1-4	-	-
CASSSGTLGEAFF	TGTGCCAGCAGCTCGGGGACCCTAGGTGAAGCTTTCTTT	TRBV11-2	TRBJ1-1	-	-
CASSLVTSGGSRIQETQYF	TGCGCCAGCAGCCTGGTGACTAGCGGGGGGAGTAGGATCCAAGAGACCCAGTACTTC	TRBV5-1	TRBJ2-5	TRBD2	few
CATSRSGDNTDTQYF	TGTGCCACCAGCAGGTCGGGGGACAACACAGATACGCAGTATTTT	TRBV15	TRBJ2-3	-	-
CASSKGLAGNNNEQLF	TGTGCCAGCAGCAAGGGACTAGCGGGGAATAACAATGAGCAGCTCTTC	TRBV5-6	TRBJ2-1	TRBD2	once
CASSLAAGALGANVLTF	TGCGCCAGCAGCTTGGCCGCAGGGGCACTTGGGGCCAACGTCCTGACTTTC	TRBV5-1	TRBJ2-6	-	-
CASSLPGATNYGYTF	TGTGCCAGCAGCCTTCCGGGCGCTACGAACTATGGCTACACCTTC	TRBV7-8	TRBJ1-2	-	-
CASSLAGDLAGDGHNEQFF	TGTGCCAGCAGCTTGGCAGGGGACCTAGCGGGAGATGGGCACAATGAGCAGTTCTTC	TRBV5-4	TRBJ2-1	TRBD2	-
CSVESGMAQYF	TGCAGCGTTGAGTCCGGGATGGCCCAGTACTTC	TRBV29-1	TRBJ2-5	-	many
CASSLIGGGGTDTQYF	TGTGCCAGCAGCTTAATTGGCGGGGGTGGCACAGATACGCAGTATTTT	TRBV7-3	TRBJ2-3	TRBD2	few
CASSDVRATGELFF	TGTGCCAGCAGTGATGTGAGGGCCACCGGGGAGCTGTTTTTT	TRBV2	TRBJ2-2	-	-
CASSQEASGSSYNEQFF	TGTGCCAGCAGCCAAGAGGCTAGCGGGAGCTCCTACAATGAGCAGTTCTTC	TRBV7-3	TRBJ2-1	TRBD2	-
CATSRDRSGSSGYTF	TGTGCCACCAGCAGAGATCGTTCGGGGTCTAGTGGCTACACCTTC	TRBV15	TRBJ1-2	-	many
CASSEYKGRTQYF	TGTGCCAGCAGTGAATATAAGGGGAGGACGCAGTATTTT	TRBV25-1	TRBJ2-3	-	-
CSAPGWNNEQFF	TGCAGTGCTCCAGGGTGGAACAATGAGCAGTTCTTC	TRBV20-1	TRBJ2-1	-	-
CASSLEGGQVSEKLFF	TGTGCCAGCAGCCTAGAGGGGGGGCAGGTATCAGAAAAACTGTTTTTT	TRBV28	TRBJ1-4	-	few
CSARAPWAGENIQYF	TGCAGTGCTAGAGCCCCGTGGGCGGGGGAAAACATTCAGTACTTC	TRBV20-1	TRBJ2-4	TRBD2	-
CASTPGGANTEAFF	TGCGCCAGCACCCCCGGAGGGGCCAACACTGAAGCTTTCTTT	TRBV5-1	TRBJ1-1	-	many
CSASPWGEGNQPQHF	TGCAGTGCTAGCCCCTGGGGGGAGGGGAATCAGCCCCAGCATTTT	TRBV20-1	TRBJ1-5	-	few
CASSLGVYSGANVLTF	TGTGCCAGCAGCTTGGGGGTCTATTCGGGGGCCAACGTCCTGACTTTC	TRBV13	TRBJ2-6	-	-
CASSAPMNNEQFF	TGCGCCAGCAGTGCCCCGATGAACAATGAGCAGTTCTTC	TRBV10-1	TRBJ2-1	-	-
CSARGLATTTEKLFF	TGCAGTGCTAGGGGACTGGCTACAACGACTGAAAAACTGTTTTTT	TRBV20-1	TRBJ1-4	-	-